These 26 T cell receptor beta chains came from one sample sequenced in a study of CD8 T cells in Susac syndrome. Reverse transcription of about 0.45 to 1 ug RNA was carried out with random hexamers. TCRdb re-called the immunoSEQ multiplex PCR reads through MiXCR, storing one row per CDR3 protein. The sample has more than 95,000 distinct CDR3 sequences; 90% to 95% are singletons. The sequenced sample was CD4+ T cells from PBMCs. The receptors stem from a human donor with multiple sclerosis.

The V call is TRBV13, the J call TRBJ1-2, with D uncertain. CDR1 and CDR2 from the germline V gene are PRHDT and FYEKMQ (reference sequence). This CDR3 is 12 amino acids long. V lost 5 bases and J lost 5, with 9 bases in between. CDR3 sequence (DNA): TGTGCCAGCAGCCAACGGGATTATGGCTACACCTTC. This gives the protein CASSQRDYGYTF. The full variable domain, with the rest looked up from reference TRBV13 and TRBJ1-2, is AAGVIQSPRHLIKEKRETATLKCYPIPRHDTVYWYQQGPGQDPQFLISFYEKMQSDKGSIPDRFSAQQFSDYHSELNMSSLELGDSALYFCASSQRDYGYTFGSGTRLTVV.

A single count supports this clonotype. The chain carries TRBV5-1 and TRBJ1-3; D uncertain. The V end was cut by 0 bases, the J end by 1 base, with 5 bases between. Germline CDR1 reads SGHRS; CDR2 reads YFSETQ. The CDR3 spans 14 residues. The CDR3 spells CASSLGESGNTIYF. The CDR3 DNA reads as TGCGCCAGCAGCTTGGGAGAATCTGGAAACACCATATATTTT.

Only one count was recorded for this clonotype. The chain links TRBV5-4 to TRBJ2-5; possibly TRBD2 for D (6 bases). Trimming removed 1 base at V and 5 bases at J, with 12 bases between. Germline CDR1 is SGHNT and CDR2 is YYREEE (reference sequence). This CDR3 is 14 amino acids long. CDR3 nucleotides: TGTGCCAGCAGCTTGAGCGGGCCGGCGGAGACCCAGTACTTC. Residues: CASSLSGPAETQYF.

This clonotype was observed a few times. J is TRBJ2-5 and V is TRBV5-1, with a weak D call TRBD1 (5 bases). This CDR3 is built from 16 residues. Per germline, CDR1 SGHRS and CDR2 YFSETQ. Between the trimmed V and J ends, which lost 0 bases and 5 bases, there was a span of 17 bases. CDR3 in amino acids: CASSLALGQGGETQYF. The CDR3 nucleotides read TGCGCCAGCAGCTTGGCCCTCGGGCAGGGCGGCGAGACCCAGTACTTC.

J is TRBJ2-7 and V is TRBV6-8, with TRBD1 matching over 10 bases. J gave up 6 bases and V 2 bases, and 10 bases lay outside the gene matches. The CDR3 is 16 amino acids. CDR1 MNHGY and CDR2 SAAAGT come from the germline V gene. This CDR3 is CASSYGRDRGIGEQYF. CDR3 in DNA: TGTGCCAGCAGTTACGGCCGGGACAGGGGCATAGGCGAGCAGTACTTC.

This clonotype was picked up a small number of times. The gene calls are TRBV5-4 and TRBJ1-5; TRBD1 matches 8 bases. Germline lookup yields CDR1 SGHNT and CDR2 YYREEE (reference sequence). The V and J ends lost 4 bases and 6 bases, in that order; junction bases with no gene match: 9. This CDR3 is 15 amino acids long. CDR3 sequence (DNA): TGTGCCAGCAGCCAGGACAGGGAATACGGTCAGCCCCAGCATTTT. Protein: CASSQDREYGQPQHF.

The rearrangement joins TRBV20-1 to TRBJ1-1, with 9 bases identical to TRBD1. Germline CDR1 reads DFQATT; CDR2 reads SNEGSKA (reference sequence). The CDR3 sequence is 14 residues long. With V trimmed by 5 bases and J by 2 bases, 6 bases remained unmatched. Written as DNA, the CDR3 is TGCAGTGCTGCGGGGACAGGGATAAACACTGAAGCTTTCTTT. This codes for CSAAGTGINTEAFF.

CDR3 DNA sequence: TGTGCCACCAGCACGGCAGGGCCTAATCAGCCCCAGCATTTT. This encodes CATSTAGPNQPQHF. The chain carries TRBV15 and TRBJ1-5; the D gene is possibly TRBD1 (5 bases). CDR3 length: 14 residues. The V gene lost 4 bases and the J gene lost 4 bases, with 11 bases spanning the gap. Germline lookup yields CDR1 LNHNV and CDR2 YYDKDF (reference sequence).

V and J are TRBV7-9 and TRBJ2-3, with 9 positions matching TRBD1. V lost 1 base to trimming and J lost 2 bases; unmatched junction nucleotides: 7. The CDR3 runs 17 residues. Germline V gives CDR1 SEHNR, CDR2 FQNEAQ (reference sequence). In nucleotides, the CDR3 is TGTGCCAGCAGCTTAGGTTCCGGGACAGGGTTCACAGATACGCAGTATTTT. Translating gives CASSLGSGTGFTDTQYF.

V is TRBV3-1 and J is TRBJ2-2, with D tentatively TRBD2 (6 bases). This CDR3 contains 16 residues. Germline V CDR1 and CDR2: LGHDT, YNNKEL (reference sequence). Trimming took off 4 bases at V and 5 bases at J, with 17 bases between the two ends. The CDR3 sequence: CASSRRGGVETGELFF. CDR3 bases: TGTGCCAGCAGCCGGCGAGGAGGGGTGGAAACCGGGGAGCTGTTTTTT.

This clonotype was seen once. The rearrangement joins TRBV11-2 to TRBJ2-1; D is ambiguous. V lost 1 base to trimming and J lost 3 bases, with 10 bases between them. The CDR3 has 15 amino acids. Germline CDR1 is SGHAT and CDR2 is FQNNGV. The CDR3 DNA reads TGTGCCAGCAGCTTAGCCAGCCGGCTCTACAATGAGCAGTTCTTC. Translated: CASSLASRLYNEQFF. Variable domain in full (rest from reference TRBV11-2 and TRBJ2-1): EAGVAQSPRYKIIEKRQSVAFWCNPISGHATLYWYQQILGQGPKLLIQFQNNGVVDDSQLPKDRFSAERLKGVDSTLKIQPAKLEDSAVYLCASSLASRLYNEQFFGPGTRLTVL.

This clonotype has a single count. The chain joins TRBV7-6 to TRBJ2-1; the D gene is possibly TRBD2 (5 bases). The germline CDR1 and CDR2 sequences are SGHVS and FNYEAQ. The CDR3 consists of 13 residues. The V and J ends lost 5 bases and 3 bases respectively, with 8 bases between them. CDR3: CASSAGVYNEQFF. CDR3 nucleotides: TGTGCCAGCAGCGCCGGGGTCTACAATGAGCAGTTCTTC.

The chain employs TRBV15 and TRBJ1-5; a possible D gene is TRBD1 (5 bases). V lost 2 bases and J 4 bases, leaving 6 bases between the germline ends. The CDR3 runs 13 residues. CDR1 is LNHNV, CDR2 YYDKDF, per germline (reference sequence). CDR3 nucleotide sequence: TGTGCCACCAGCAGAAAGGGGAATCAGCCCCAGCATTTT. Translation: CATSRKGNQPQHF.

V is TRBV30 and J is TRBJ2-1; possibly TRBD1 or TRBD2 for D (5 bases each). The CDR3 length is 12 residues. Trimming cost V 5 bases and J 10 bases, with 15 bases left between them. From germline, CDR1 is GTSNPN and CDR2 SVGIG (reference sequence). CDR3 protein: CAWERDVEEQFF. CDR3 sequence (DNA): TGTGCCTGGGAAAGGGACGTCGAAGAGCAGTTCTTC.

This clonotype was found once. This chain links TRBV6-5 with TRBJ2-5; TRBD1 is a possible D gene (7 bases). Trimming took off 1 base at V and 4 bases at J, with 10 bases between the two ends. The CDR3 loop spans 14 amino acids. Looked up from germline, CDR1 is MNHEY and CDR2 is SVGAGI. This CDR3 is CASSYFQGGETQYF. CDR3 coding DNA: TGTGCCAGCAGTTACTTCCAGGGGGGAGAGACCCAGTACTTC.

The gene calls are TRBV20-1 and TRBJ1-4; unclear D gene. This CDR3 has 13 residues. Germline CDR1 DFQATT, CDR2 SNEGSKA (reference sequence). Trimming stripped 2 bases from V and 8 bases from J, with 12 bases between. CDR3 sequence reads: CSARPSLREKLFF. In nucleotides, the CDR3 is TGCAGTGCTAGACCATCCCTTCGGGAAAAACTGTTTTTT.

This CDR3 is CASRPGYTYEQYF. The CDR3 nucleotides are TGTGCCAGCAGACCCGGGTACACCTACGAGCAGTACTTC. The rearrangement joins TRBV6-5 to TRBJ2-7; D gene ambiguous. V shed 6 bases and J shed 2 bases, with 11 bases lying between them. Looked up from germline, CDR1 is MNHEY and CDR2 is SVGAGI. The CDR3 runs to 13 residues.

This rearrangement joins TRBV12-3 or TRBV12-4 to TRBJ1-2; the D is unclear. This CDR3 is 14 amino acids long. Trimming took 2 bases from V and 0 from J, leaving 7 bases between them. CDR3 DNA: TGTGCCAGCAGTTTATACGAGACTAACTATGGCTACACCTTC. It yields the protein CASSLYETNYGYTF.

The chain employs TRBV4-1 and TRBJ2-7; possible D gene TRBD1, 5 bases. This CDR3 has 15 residues. Germline CDR1 is MGHRA and CDR2 is YSYEKL. The V end was cut by 0 bases, the J end by 0 bases, with 9 bases between. Here the CDR3 reads CASSQDGASSYEQYF. The CDR3 region has the DNA TGCGCCAGCAGCCAAGATGGGGCAAGCTCCTACGAGCAGTACTTC.

CDR3 region: CASSSGQGDSGYTF. The CDR3, as DNA: TGTGCCAGCAGTTCCGGACAGGGGGATAGTGGCTACACCTTC. The chain uses TRBV28 and TRBJ1-2; 10 nucleotides match TRBD1. CDR1 and CDR2 (germline): MDHEN, SYDVKM. There are 14 residues in the CDR3. V lost 4 bases to trimming and J lost 7 bases; unmatched junction nucleotides: 6.

CDR3 protein: CASSQPLGDRRSYEQYF. The CDR3 coding sequence is TGCGCCAGCAGCCAACCTTTAGGGGACAGGCGGTCATACGAGCAGTACTTC. The J gene is TRBJ2-7, the V gene TRBV4-1; TRBD1 matches 8 bases. Germline CDR1 and CDR2: MGHRA and YSYEKL. J was trimmed by 4 bases and V by 2 bases; bases with no gene match: 13. CDR3 length: 17 residues.

This chain uses TRBV18 with TRBJ2-7; 7 bases are shared with TRBD1. Germline V gene lookup returns CDR1 KGHSH and CDR2 LQKENI. After removal of 4 bases from V and 4 bases from J, the junction contained 10 bases not matched to a gene. CDR3 size: 15 residues. For the CDR3, the DNA is TGTGCCAGCTCACGGGACAGCACCTACTCTTACGAGCAGTACTTC. Translating gives CASSRDSTYSYEQYF.

V is TRBV3-1 and J is TRBJ2-5; 9 bases are shared with TRBD1. Germline CDR1 LGHDT, CDR2 YNNKEL (reference sequence). V was clipped by 2 bases and J by 4 bases; unmatched bases: 5. The CDR3 has 15 residues. The CDR3: CASSQTPTGGETQYF. CDR3 nucleotides: TGTGCCAGCAGCCAAACACCGACAGGGGGAGAGACCCAGTACTTC.

This chain joins TRBV14 and TRBJ2-7; D may be TRBD1 (6 bases). CDR3 length equals 13 residues. The V gene's germline CDR1 is SGHDN and CDR2 FVKESK. The V end lost 3 bases, the J end lost 6 bases, and 12 bases lay between the germline ends. CDR3 in amino acids: CASSQGAFSEQYF. CDR3 DNA sequence: TGTGCCAGCAGCCAGGGGGCCTTCAGCGAGCAGTACTTC.

This chain joins TRBV5-1 and TRBJ2-5; D gene ambiguous. Per germline, CDR1 SGHRS and CDR2 YFSETQ. Trimming pared 0 bases from V and 5 bases from J, leaving 5 bases between. The CDR3 length is 12 residues. The CDR3 DNA reads as TGCGCCAGCAGCTTGGCCATGGAGACCCAGTACTTC. Translation: CASSLAMETQYF.

The chain employs TRBV15 and TRBJ1-2; D unresolved. The CDR3 has 17 amino acids. With 3 bases removed from V and 5 bases from J, the gap between germline ends came to 22 bases. Per the germline V gene, CDR1 is LNHNV and CDR2 is YYDKDF (reference sequence). This CDR3 is CATSSASGFRLRYGYTF. As DNA, the CDR3 is TGTGCCACCAGCAGCGCCTCGGGTTTTAGGTTGAGATATGGCTACACCTTC.